The clone carrying this TCR beta chain was counted once. Antigen unknown. Here immunoSEQ multiplex PCR was the method, and the copy in TCRdb shows in-frame clones only, minus some. Of more than 85,000 clones listed, around nine tenths are singletons. The entry originates in a study of T cell responses to AZD1222 COVID-19 vaccine. Whole-study findings and limits: Epitopes outside B.1.351 and B.1.1.7 mutated regions reportedly drew nearly half of spike TCRs. Donors in the cohort were predominantly white British and more often female, and clonal diversity was possibly underestimated.

Doses given second, at about 4 or about 12 weeks, were pooled. V shed 5 bases and J 1 base; nucleotides not matched to a gene: 8. The CDR3 runs 17 residues. The germline V gene has CDR1 LNHDA and CDR2 SQIVND (reference sequence). This TCR was sampled from an adult who received the AZD1222 COVID-19 vaccine. J is TRBJ1-4 and V is TRBV19, with TRBD1 matching 9 bases. The specimen comprised peripheral blood, sampled 28 days after the second AZD1222 dose. Written as DNA, the CDR3 is TGTGCCAGTAGTGTCAACAGGGGGCTTCAAACTAATGAAAAACTGTTTTTT. Its protein product is CASSVNRGLQTNEKLFF.